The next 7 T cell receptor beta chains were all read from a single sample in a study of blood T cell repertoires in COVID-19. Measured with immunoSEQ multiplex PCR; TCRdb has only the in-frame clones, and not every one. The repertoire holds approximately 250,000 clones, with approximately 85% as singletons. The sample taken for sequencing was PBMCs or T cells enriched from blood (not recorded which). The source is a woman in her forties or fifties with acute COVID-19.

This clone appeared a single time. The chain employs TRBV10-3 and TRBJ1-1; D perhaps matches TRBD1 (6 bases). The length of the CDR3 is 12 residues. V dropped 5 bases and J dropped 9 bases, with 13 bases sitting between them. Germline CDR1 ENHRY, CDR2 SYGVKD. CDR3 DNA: TGTGCCATCAGTCCCTTGGGACAAAAAGCTTTCTTT. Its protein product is CAISPLGQKAFF.

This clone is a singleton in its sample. The CDR3 reads CASSFPGQGSSAGYTF. The CDR3 coding sequence is TGTGCCAGCAGCTTCCCGGGACAGGGAAGCTCAGCTGGCTACACCTTC. The V and J genes are TRBV7-2 and TRBJ1-2; 9 bases map to TRBD1. The CDR3 has 16 amino acids. Germline V lookup: CDR1 SGHTA, CDR2 FQGNSA. V lost 3 bases to trimming and J lost 7 bases; unmatched junction nucleotides: 12.

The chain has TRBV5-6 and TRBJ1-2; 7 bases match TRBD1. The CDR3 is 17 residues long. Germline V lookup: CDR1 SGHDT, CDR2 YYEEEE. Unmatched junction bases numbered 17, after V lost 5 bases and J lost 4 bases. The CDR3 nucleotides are TGTGCCAGCAGGATGCTTACGGCACAGGGGCTTCTCTATGGCTACACCTTC. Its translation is CASRMLTAQGLLYGYTF. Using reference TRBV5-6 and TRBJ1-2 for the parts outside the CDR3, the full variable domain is DAGVTQSPTHLIKTRGQQVTLRCSPKSGHDTVSWYQQALGQGPQFIFQYYEEEERQRGNFPDRFSGHQFPNYSSELNVNALLLGDSALYLCASRMLTAQGLLYGYTFGSGTRLTVV.

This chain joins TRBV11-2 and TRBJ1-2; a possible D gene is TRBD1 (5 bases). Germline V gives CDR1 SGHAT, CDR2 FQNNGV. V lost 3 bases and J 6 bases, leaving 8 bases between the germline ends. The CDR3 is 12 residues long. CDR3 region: CASSFEGDGYTF. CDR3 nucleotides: TGTGCCAGCAGCTTCGAAGGGGATGGCTACACCTTC.

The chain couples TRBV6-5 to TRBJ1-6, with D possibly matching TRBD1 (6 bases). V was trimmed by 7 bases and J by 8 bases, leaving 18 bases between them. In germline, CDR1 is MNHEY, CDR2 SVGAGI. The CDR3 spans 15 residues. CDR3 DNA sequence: TGTGCCAGCACTCCGGGCGGGGGGGCCCATTCACCCCTCCACTTT. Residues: CASTPGGGAHSPLHF.

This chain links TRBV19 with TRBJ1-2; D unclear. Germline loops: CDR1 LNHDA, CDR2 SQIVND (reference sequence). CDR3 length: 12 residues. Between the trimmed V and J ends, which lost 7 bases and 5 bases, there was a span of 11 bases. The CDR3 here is CASNGGKYGYTF. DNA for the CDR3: TGTGCCAGTAACGGCGGTAAATATGGCTACACCTTC.

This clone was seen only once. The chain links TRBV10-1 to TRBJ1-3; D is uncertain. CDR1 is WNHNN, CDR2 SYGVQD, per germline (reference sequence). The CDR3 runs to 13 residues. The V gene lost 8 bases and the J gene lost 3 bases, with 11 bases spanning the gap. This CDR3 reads CASGAAVGNTIYF. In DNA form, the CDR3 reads TGCGCCAGCGGTGCCGCGGTTGGAAACACCATATATTTT.